The 27 T cell receptor beta chains in this list originate from one sample, sequenced in a study of blood T cells in healthy people across ages. A J-beta primer mix and a sample-barcoded 5' primer were used in a second PCR of about 7 to 12 cycles. TCRdb called the 5' RACE reads again in MiXCR, with one record for every CDR3 protein. The profile shows approximately 850,000 distinct CDR3 sequences, roughly 60% of them singletons. Sequencing was done on a sample of blood. The origin of the receptors is a young man in good health.

As to this clonotype: The junction shows a germline mismatch at one end, possibly a read error. This rearrangement joins TRBV5-1 to TRBJ2-1, with a tentative D call TRBD2 (6 bases). This CDR3 has 14 residues. Germline values: CDR1 SGHRS, CDR2 YFSETQ. CDR3: CASSLGGADKEQFF. The CDR3, as DNA: TGCGCCAGCAGCTTGGGCGGGGCTGACAAGGAGCAGTTCTTC.

The V and J genes are TRBV4-1 and TRBJ2-1, with D unresolved. V gave up 3 bases and J gave up 6 bases, with 6 bases separating them. Germline lookup yields CDR1 MGHRA and CDR2 YSYEKL. The CDR3 sequence is 12 residues long. DNA of the CDR3: TGCGCCAGCAGCCACCCAACCAATGAGCAGTTCTTC. Translating it yields CASSHPTNEQFF.

Note on this clonotype: A read error may be the cause here, since a much bigger clone is one base away. The CDR3 DNA reads TGTGCCAGCAGCAACAGACAGGGGGCTAACTATGGCTACACCTTC. It yields the protein CASSNRQGANYGYTF. V is TRBV7-2 and J is TRBJ1-2; 9 bases are a match to TRBD1. The CDR3 runs 15 residues. V lost 5 bases to trimming and J lost 0 bases; unmatched junction nucleotides: 4. Germline V gene sequence: CDR1 SGHTA, CDR2 FQGNSA. The variable domain in full, completed from reference TRBV7-2 and TRBJ1-2, reads GAGVSQSPSNKVTEKGKDVELRCDPISGHTALYWYRQSLGQGLEFLIYFQGNSAPDKSGLPSDRFSAERTGGSVSTLTIQRTQQEDSAVYLCASSNRQGANYGYTFGSGTRLTVV.

The chain carries TRBV20-1 and TRBJ2-4; no clear D. This CDR3 has 12 amino acids. Germline V gives CDR1 DFQATT, CDR2 SNEGSKA (reference sequence). With 2 bases removed from V and 8 bases from J, the gap between germline ends came to 10 bases. The CDR3 region is CSARMAGDIQYF. Here the CDR3 DNA reads TGCAGTGCTAGAATGGCTGGGGACATTCAGTACTTC.

In this sample, this clonotype turned up a few times. The J gene is TRBJ2-1, the V gene TRBV27; D is unclear. Germline values: CDR1 MNHEY, CDR2 SMNVEV (reference sequence). This CDR3 has 13 amino acids. V was clipped by 2 bases and J by 6 bases, with 8 bases between them. The CDR3 here is CASSLVHFNEQFF. CDR3 DNA: TGTGCCAGCAGTTTAGTACACTTCAATGAGCAGTTCTTC.

The chain uses TRBV4-1 and TRBJ1-1; 8 positions agree with TRBD1. This CDR3 comprises 15 residues. Germline V gene sequence: CDR1 MGHRA, CDR2 YSYEKL. The J segment lost 5 bases and the V segment lost 5 bases, leaving 10 bases of the junction unmatched. Here the CDR3 reads CASSKGQGAGTEAFF. The CDR3 nucleotides are TGCGCCAGCAGCAAAGGACAGGGAGCGGGGACTGAAGCTTTCTTT.

The chain carries TRBV7-2 and TRBJ2-1, with unresolved D. Trimming shortened V by 4 bases and J by 8 bases, and 9 bases separated the two germline ends. Per the germline V gene, CDR1 is SGHTA and CDR2 is FQGNSA. There are 12 residues in the CDR3. CDR3 DNA sequence: TGTGCCAGCAGCTCTCCTTTCTATGAGCAGTTCTTC. Its protein is CASSSPFYEQFF.

The chain carries TRBV27 and TRBJ1-1; D is unclear. Germline assignment: CDR1 MNHEY and CDR2 SMNVEV (reference sequence). The CDR3 covers 16 residues. The ends were cut back, 0 bases at V and 0 bases at J, with 11 bases in the middle. The CDR3 coding sequence is TGTGCCAGCAGTTTATCCCACAGCCTCCTGAACACTGAAGCTTTCTTT. It codes for CASSLSHSLLNTEAFF.

This clonotype turned up a few times. The rearrangement joins TRBV12-3 or TRBV12-4 to TRBJ1-4; no firm D call. The CDR3 extends over 15 amino acids. Trimming shortened V by 2 bases and J by 7 bases, and 14 bases separated the two germline ends. CDR3 coding DNA: TGTGCCAGCAGTTTATATGGGTCGGTCGGTGAAAAACTGTTTTTT. Encoded protein: CASSLYGSVGEKLFF.

This clonotype was seen more than once but under ten times. This chain connects TRBV27 to TRBJ2-7, with 9 bases matching TRBD2. The CDR3 loop spans 16 amino acids. V trimming: 6 bases; J trimming: 4 bases; junction bases outside the gene matches: 13. From germline, CDR1 is MNHEY and CDR2 SMNVEV (reference sequence). The CDR3 loop is CASSITRAGGRYEQYF. For the CDR3, the DNA is TGTGCCAGCAGCATAACACGAGCGGGAGGAAGGTACGAGCAGTACTTC.

V and J are TRBV25-1 and TRBJ2-5; the D gene is possibly TRBD2 (6 bases). TRBJ2-7 matches the DNA end more closely, so the J call is doubtful. CDR1 is MGHDK, CDR2 SYGVNS, per germline. CDR3 length: 12 amino acids. In nucleotides, the CDR3 is TGTGCCAGCATGCAGGGACTCGGCGAGCAGTACTTC. It encodes CASMQGLGEQYF.

The chain has TRBV9 and TRBJ2-1; D uncertain. Germline assignment: CDR1 SGDLS and CDR2 YYNGEE. V lost 0 bases to trimming and J lost 12 bases, with 22 bases between them. The CDR3 contains 16 residues. Here the CDR3 reads CASSVAEWQGSGGQFF. CDR3 coding DNA: TGTGCCAGCAGCGTAGCGGAATGGCAAGGTTCGGGTGGGCAGTTCTTC.

The chain is built from TRBV20-1 and TRBJ2-5, with 7 nucleotides matching TRBD1. CDR3 length equals 13 residues. CDR1 and CDR2 (germline): DFQATT, SNEGSKA (reference sequence). Losses at the gene ends were 4 bases for V and 3 bases for J; bases not matched to a gene: 5. CDR3 nucleotide sequence: TGCAGTGCTACCCCCGGGACAGAAGAGACCCAGTACTTC. Its protein product is CSATPGTEETQYF.

In this sample, this clonotype turned up a few times. The chain couples TRBV5-6 to TRBJ2-1, with TRBD2 identical over 12 bases. The CDR3 spans 18 residues. With V trimmed by 6 bases and J by 5 bases, 15 bases remained unmatched. The germline CDR1 and CDR2 sequences are SGHDT and YYEEEE. The CDR3 coding sequence is TGTGCCAGCACCCCCTGGACTAGCGGGATGAACCCCCACAATGAGCAGTTCTTC. The encoded protein is CASTPWTSGMNPHNEQFF.

The chain is built from TRBV12-3 or TRBV12-4 and TRBJ1-5; 7 positions agree with TRBD1. J gave up 4 bases and V 6 bases, and 9 bases lay outside the gene matches. This CDR3 comprises 15 residues. The CDR3 sequence is CASSPLGQKNQPQHF. In nucleotides, the CDR3 is TGTGCCAGCAGCCCGCTGGGACAGAAAAATCAGCCCCAGCATTTT.

This clonotype was recorded at least ten times. The CDR3 region is CSAPRRGWTDTQYF. Written as DNA, the CDR3 is TGCAGTGCGCCACGCAGGGGGTGGACAGATACGCAGTATTTT. The chain recombines TRBV20-1 with TRBJ2-3; 7 bases are a match to TRBD1. The germline V gene has CDR1 DFQATT and CDR2 SNEGSKA (reference sequence). This CDR3 is 14 amino acids long. V was clipped by 6 bases and J by 3 bases; unmatched bases: 9.

This sequence joins TRBV20-1 and TRBJ1-2, with D possibly TRBD1 on 5 matching bases. The CDR3 length is 15 residues. CDR1 and CDR2 from the germline V gene are DFQATT and SNEGSKA (reference sequence). V was cut by 3 bases and J by 4 bases, with 18 bases left in between. For the CDR3, the DNA is TGCAGTGCTAGGATCCTGGGGGTGTTAATCTATGGCTACACCTTC. This sequence encodes CSARILGVLIYGYTF.

This clonotype occurred a few times. The CDR3 DNA is TGCAGTGCCAGGGAGGACGACATTCAGTACTTC. Translating gives CSAREDDIQYF. The V gene is TRBV20-1, the J gene TRBJ2-4; the D gene is possibly TRBD2 (6 bases). This CDR3 comprises 11 residues. V gave up 6 bases and J gave up 8 bases, with 11 bases separating them. Germline CDR1 reads DFQATT; CDR2 reads SNEGSKA (reference sequence).

V is TRBV20-1 and J is TRBJ2-5, with D possibly called TRBD1 or TRBD2 (5 bases each). V dropped 6 bases and J dropped 3 bases, with 14 bases sitting between them. The CDR3 sequence is 13 residues long. CDR1 is DFQATT, CDR2 SNEGSKA, per germline (reference sequence). CDR3 sequence reads: CSAPGLAKETQYF. The CDR3 nucleotides read TGCAGTGCACCGGGGCTAGCCAAAGAGACCCAGTACTTC.

CDR3 coding DNA: TGTGCCAGCAGTAGACCCTTCCCCAATGAGCAGTTCTTC. The encoded protein is CASSRPFPNEQFF. V is TRBV6-5 and J is TRBJ2-1; unclear D gene. The V end lost 5 bases, the J end lost 6 bases, and 11 bases lay between the germline ends. The germline CDR1 and CDR2 sequences are MNHEY and SVGAGI. The CDR3 has 13 amino acids.

Concerning this clonotype itself: A junction boundary mismatches the germline segment, possibly from a read error. The chain has TRBV29-1 and TRBJ1-2; a possible D gene is TRBD1 (5 bases). The CDR3 loop spans 12 amino acids. CDR1 SQVTM and CDR2 ANQGSEA come from the germline V gene. CDR3 protein: CGVVRGEDGYTF. CDR3 DNA: TGCGGCGTTGTAAGGGGAGAGGATGGCTACACCTTC. The whole variable domain, filled in from reference TRBV29-1 and TRBJ1-2, reads SAVISQKPSRDICQRGTSLTIQCQVDSQVTMMFWYRQQPGQSLTLIATANQGSEATYESGFVIDKFPISRPNLTFSTLTVSNMSPEDSSIYLCGVVRGEDGYTFGSGTRLTVV.

The CDR3 reads CASSQELRESNEQYF. The CDR3 DNA sequence: TGCGCCAGCAGCCAAGAGCTGCGGGAGAGCAACGAGCAGTACTTC. This sequence joins TRBV4-1 and TRBJ2-5; 7 bases align to TRBD2. The J call may be faulty, since TRBJ2-7 better matches the DNA end. This CDR3 has 15 residues. Germline-derived CDR1 and CDR2 are MGHRA and YSYEKL.

The rearrangement links TRBV11-1 to TRBJ1-2; D is unresolved. The CDR3 covers 13 residues. With 4 bases removed from V and 13 bases from J, the gap between germline ends came to 19 bases. From germline, CDR1 is SGHAT and CDR2 FQDESV (reference sequence). The CDR3 reads CASSSTPDGRATF. CDR3 DNA sequence: TGTGCCAGCAGCTCCACCCCTGACGGACGGGCCACCTTC.

This clonotype appeared many times. V gene TRBV7-2 combines with J gene TRBJ1-5; 9 bases fit TRBD1. The V and J ends lost 6 bases and 4 bases, in that order; junction bases with no gene match: 13. Germline V gene lookup returns CDR1 SGHTA and CDR2 FQGNSA. The CDR3 contains 17 residues. The CDR3 here is CASSRVGTGNFNQPQHF. DNA of the CDR3: TGTGCCAGCAGTCGGGTTGGGACAGGGAATTTTAATCAGCCCCAGCATTTT.

The chain carries TRBV20-1 and TRBJ2-7; TRBD2 matches 12 bases. The V segment lost 5 bases and the J segment 3 bases; nucleotides outside the gene matches: 8. The CDR3 is made up of 15 amino acids. Germline CDR1 DFQATT, CDR2 SNEGSKA (reference sequence). The CDR3 bases are TGCAGTGCTGATAAACCGGGACTAGCGGGCTACGAGCAGTACTTC. It codes for CSADKPGLAGYEQYF.

The DNA of the CDR3 is TGTGCCAGCAGTGGTTACCCGGGACAGGGGGTTGAGGAGCAGTACTTC. It yields the protein CASSGYPGQGVEEQYF. V gene TRBV25-1 combines with J gene TRBJ2-1; 11 bases are a match to TRBD1. TRBJ2-7 matches the DNA end more closely, so the J call is doubtful. Germline CDR1 MGHDK, CDR2 SYGVNS. The CDR3 sequence is 16 residues long.

In its sample, this clonotype was seen a few times. The rearrangement uses TRBV12-5 and TRBJ1-2; D unclear. Germline V gives CDR1 LGHNT, CDR2 FRNRAP. The CDR3 runs 15 residues. The V gene lost 7 bases and the J gene lost 4 bases, with 19 bases spanning the gap. CDR3 sequence reads: CASAREAGSLYGYTF. In DNA form, the CDR3 reads TGTGCTAGTGCCCGGGAGGCAGGCTCCCTCTATGGCTACACCTTC.